In this sample, the clone carrying this T cell receptor (beta chain) turned up once. This entry comes from a study of blood T cell repertoires in COVID-19. Some clones are missing from TCRdb's copy, which holds only in-frame ones; the method was immunoSEQ multiplex PCR. The data contain 200,000 to 250,000 clones, around 81% of them seen just once; the ten biggest clones take up 6% to 8%. This CDR3 has 14 residues. CDR1 is LNHDA, CDR2 SQIVND, per germline (reference sequence). V shed 4 bases and J shed 3 bases, with 9 bases lying between them. This TCR was sampled from an elderly woman with COVID-19, enrolled during active disease. Sequencing input: peripheral blood. The rearrangement links TRBV19 to TRBJ2-2, with D maybe TRBD2 (5 bases). CDR3 region: CASSRFGDTGELFF. The CDR3, as DNA: TGTGCCAGTAGTAGGTTCGGGGACACCGGGGAGCTGTTTTTT. The full variable domain, completed using reference TRBV19 and TRBJ2-2, is DGGITQSPKYLFRKEGQNVTLSCEQNLNHDAMYWYRQDPGQGLRLIYYSQIVNDFQKGDIAEGYSVSREKKESFPLTVTSAQKNPTAFYLCASSRFGDTGELFFGEGSRLTVL.